This T cell receptor beta chain originates from a study of T cell responses to AZD1222 COVID-19 vaccine. Background on the study: Analysis merged second doses at about 4 or about 12 weeks.

Only in-frame clones appear in the TCRdb table, and some are missing; sequencing was by immunoSEQ multiplex PCR. The data contain around 97,000 clones, about 90% of them singletons. CDR3 size: 15 residues. V lost 4 bases, J lost 5 bases, and 9 bases stayed unmatched. Germline values: CDR1 SGHRS, CDR2 YFSETQ. The V and J genes are TRBV5-1 and TRBJ2-7, with 10 nucleotides matching TRBD2. The sequence was collected from an adult in good health. The source was peripheral blood, collected on day 0 of AZD1222 vaccination. CDR3 in amino acids: CASSPAGTSANEQYF. The CDR3 DNA follows: TGCGCCAGCAGCCCCGCCGGGACTAGCGCGAACGAGCAGTACTTC.